This T cell receptor (beta chain) was identified during a study of OX40 agonist ivuxolimab in advanced cancers. Whole-study context: A male proportion of about 84% was recorded, with mean age approximately 60 years and range 23 to 79. Study-level points and caveats: Some of the lowest clonal expansion was seen in partial responders at 0.1-3.0 mg/kg. Doses of 0.1 to 3.0 mg/kg were accompanied by clonal expansion of CD4+ and CD8+ blood T cells by week 6.

The data were produced by immunoSEQ multiplex PCR, yet TCRdb's version contains in-frame clones alone and is incomplete. The sample holds over 55,000 clones; roughly 82% are singletons and the top ten take 6.3%. Individuals having autoimmune disease history or systemic immunosuppression were not enrolled. Germline trimming cut 6 bases from V and 5 bases from J; bases unmatched to any gene: 7. The CDR3 consists of 15 residues. Germline V CDR1 and CDR2: MNHEY, SVGAGI. Comment on this clone: No antigen is known for it.

The specimen comprised CD4+ or CD8+ T cells sorted from blood, sampled in a trial of the OX40 agonist ivuxolimab. The chain combines TRBV6-5 with TRBJ2-7, with TRBD2 identical over 13 bases. The TCR comes from an adult with an advanced solid tumor such as melanoma, head and neck, liver or kidney cancer. The CDR3 reads CASSPKGLAGDEQYF. In DNA form, the CDR3 reads TGTGCCAGCAGCCCAAAAGGACTAGCGGGGGACGAGCAGTACTTC.